This note documents a single T cell receptor (beta chain) sequence. Its antigen is as yet unknown. The sample is drawn from a study of shared clonotypes between healthy human individuals. General study results and limits: For naive CD4 cells, 4.5% to 6.5% of clonotypes were shared across a handful of donors. Donor clonotype sharing was expected to depend on sequencing depth.

Terminally differentiated effector memory CD45RA+ cells were left out of the naive CD8 fraction, which was CD45RO-negative and positively selected for CCR7. This CDR3 region has 15 residues. Germline assignment: CDR1 SGHDT and CDR2 YYEEEE. Germline trimming cut 6 bases from V and 5 bases from J; bases unmatched to any gene: 9. Every subset's genomic DNA went evenly onto several immunoSEQ plates. The assay was immunoSEQ multiplex PCR, and TCRdb's table has in-frame clones only and misses some. The sample consists of some 2 million clones, approximately 94% of them appearing once. The TCR was taken from a man younger than 35 in good health. The sequenced sample was naive CD8+ T cells sorted from blood. The chain carries TRBV5-6 and TRBJ2-7, with 12 bases identical to TRBD1. Here the CDR3 DNA reads TGTGCCAGCACCCTCCTACGGGACAGGGGGCACGAGCAGTACTTC. Translated: CASTLLRDRGHEQYF.